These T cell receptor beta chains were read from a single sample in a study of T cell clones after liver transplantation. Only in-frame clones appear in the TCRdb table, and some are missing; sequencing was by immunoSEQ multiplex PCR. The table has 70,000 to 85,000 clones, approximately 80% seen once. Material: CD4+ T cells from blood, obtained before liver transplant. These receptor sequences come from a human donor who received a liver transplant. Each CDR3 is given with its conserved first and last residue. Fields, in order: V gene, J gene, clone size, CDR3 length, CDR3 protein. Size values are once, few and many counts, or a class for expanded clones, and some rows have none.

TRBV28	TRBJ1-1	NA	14	CASSLGQGNTEAFF
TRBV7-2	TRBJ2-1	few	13	CASSADRINEQFF
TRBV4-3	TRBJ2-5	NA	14	CASSRGTGPETQYF
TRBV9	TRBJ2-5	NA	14	CASSAGQGVETQYF
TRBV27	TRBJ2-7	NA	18	CASSLSPLGQGVSYEQYF
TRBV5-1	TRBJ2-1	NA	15	CASSFSGLTYNEQFF
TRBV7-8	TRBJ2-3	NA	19	CASSPHGGSFGGRTDTQYF
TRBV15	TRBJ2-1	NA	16	CATSASGRGSYNEQFF
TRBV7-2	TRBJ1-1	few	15	CASSFGTGMNTEAFF
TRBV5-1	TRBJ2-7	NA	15	CASSSKAGTGGEQYF
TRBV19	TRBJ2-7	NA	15	CASSPGIIGSYEQYF